This T cell receptor beta chain was retrieved from a study of T-cell memory formation after mild COVID-19 listed by TCRdb under 2021. Regarding the complete study: Most TCR sequence clusters were specific to one of the two donors. T-cell clones expanding and contracting after mild COVID-19 in two donors were tracked by longitudinal TCRalpha and TCRbeta repertoire sequencing. The cohort was made up of two young adult volunteers, one female and one male, who were previously healthy. Paper-wide results and their limitations: Contracting CD4+ clones appeared mostly in the CM and EM memory subsets, whereas CD8+ clones were enriched in EMRA. From day 15 to 85, contracting clones showed balanced CD4/CD8 phenotypes, whereas a second wave of clones that expanded from day 15 to 37 leaned towards CD4+. Only a couple of mild cases were covered in the study, and larger cohorts including severe cases with pre-infection samples were considered necessary. The detection of some responding clones in pre-infection memory suggests that pre-existing cross-reactive memory T cells joined the SARS-CoV-2 response. SARS-CoV-2 specificity of the second-wave clones peaking on day 37 was not confirmed.

PBMCs were isolated by Ficoll-Paque density gradient centrifugation. The CDR3, cysteine through phenylalanine, is 15 amino acids long. Of all the DNA, just the CDR3 is kept, 45 bases in frame from base 1. The junction shows trimming of 5 bases on V and 4 bases on J, and the gene matches do not reach 7 bases of it. Sequencing relied on an Illumina NovaSeq 6000. Using 5'RACE with constant-segment primers, TCRalpha and TCRbeta cDNA libraries were constructed, with sample barcodes and unique molecular identifiers added in the process. RNA was extracted from every sample with Trizol reagent. Libraries were amplified in two PCR steps, with a second sample barcode and Illumina TruSeq adapters added in the second step. Sequencing of libraries was performed on an Illumina NovaSeq with 2 x 150 bp paired-end reads. The published analysis was carried out like this. With migec v1.2.7, reads were demultiplexed and then collapsed into UMI-guided consensus sequences. With mixcr v2.1.11, UMI consensuses were aligned to TRA and TRB V and J templates and assembled into clonotypes. Expanded or contracted clonotypes were those called significant by both edgeR and NoisET, with noise models trained on biological replicates. edgeR calls used a false discovery rate-adjusted p below 0.01 and a log2 fold-change threshold of 1. As an exploratory analysis of dynamics, max-normalized trajectories of the 1000 most abundant clonotypes were examined with PCA combined with hierarchical clustering. The CD4 or CD8 phenotype of responding clones was assigned using the separately sequenced CD4+ and CD8+ repertoires. TCRdb's own reprocessing of the public reads used fastp at Q25 and MiXCR and kept productive beta chains. All rows with the same CDR3 protein become a single entry with the most common DNA and genes. These V and J calls derive from TCRdb rather than the authors' analysis. This sample holds about 430,000 distinct CDR3 sequences; around 24% were observed only once. The ten largest make up roughly 9.7% of the sample.

As to this clonotype: This clone's antigen is unknown. Base qualities were left out, and no much larger clone turns up one base away.

The sample was PBMCs or a T cell subset sorted from them (not recorded which). The rearranged chain carries TRBV12-3 or TRBV12-4 and TRBJ2-5; the junction holds 10 bases that match TRBD2. This sequence originates from an adult woman who had mild COVID-19 (a few samples of this study predate the infection). The sample titles of this study are shuffled in the database, so cell type and time point are left out; the donor was told from shared clones. The CDR3 here reads CASSPSGRARETQYF. The DNA is as follows: TGTGCCAGCAGTCCCAGCGGGAGGGCCCGAGAGACCCAGTACTTC.